Listed below are T cell receptor beta chains from one sample, sequenced in a study of blood T cell repertoires in COVID-19. This table comes from immunoSEQ multiplex PCR, and its TCRdb copy is limited to in-frame clones, with some not included. The data show approximately 200,000 clones, 75% to 90% seen once. The specimen was PBMCs or T cells enriched from blood (not recorded which). The receptors were gathered from a young woman in a cohort exposed to, infected with or recovered from COVID-19 (not recorded which). Each CDR3 is given with its conserved first and last residue. The D gene is left open where the match is weak. The size entry is marked missing in some rows and otherwise reads once, few, many or a size class.

>TRBJ1-2|TRBV28|TRBD1|-
TGTGCCAGCAGTCCGACAGGGGTAGGCTATGGCTACACCTTC
CASSPTGVGYGYTF
>TRBJ2-7|TRBV6-7|TRBD2|once
TGTGCCAGCAGTTACGCTGGGACTACCACCTCCTACGAGCAGTACTTC
CASSYAGTTTSYEQYF
>TRBJ2-1|TRBV7-9|-|few
TGTGCCAGCAGCTTTACGTCCGGGAATGAGCAGTTCTTC
CASSFTSGNEQFF
>TRBJ2-1|TRBV7-3|-|-
TGTGCCAGCAGCTTATTCGCCGGGACAAATTACAATGAGCAGTTCTTC
CASSLFAGTNYNEQFF
>TRBJ2-7|TRBV11-2|TRBD1|-
TGTGCCAGCAGCTGGAGGGACAGGGGAGTCGACGAGCAGTACTTC
CASSWRDRGVDEQYF
>TRBJ1-3|TRBV7-9|-|-
TGTGCCAGCAGCTCAAGACAGGACTCTGGAAACACCATATATTTT
CASSSRQDSGNTIYF
>TRBJ2-7|TRBV6-1|-|-
TGTGCCAGCACTGAACCCGCCAGGGCCACCTACGAGCAGTACTTC
CASTEPARATYEQYF
>TRBJ1-2|TRBV12-3/TRBV12-4|TRBD1|-
TGTGCCAGCAGCAGGACAGGCACCTATGGCTACACCTTC
CASSRTGTYGYTF
>TRBJ2-1|TRBV7-9|-|-
TGTGCCAGCAGCTTAGTGGGCGGGTACTCCTACAATGAGCAGTTCTTC
CASSLVGGYSYNEQFF
>TRBJ1-2|TRBV5-6|-|-
TGTGCCAGCAGCTTCCCGGACAGAGATGGCTACACCTTC
CASSFPDRDGYTF
>TRBJ2-7|TRBV5-8|TRBD1|-
TGTGCCAGCAGCTCCGGGACAGACTACGAGCAGTACTTC
CASSSGTDYEQYF
>TRBJ2-1|TRBV3-1/TRBV3-2|TRBD1|-
TGTGCCAGCAGCCAAGATTACAGGGGTGAGCAGTTCTTC
CASSQDYRGEQFF
>TRBJ1-2|TRBV5-6|TRBD1|-
TGTGCCAGCAGCCCGCTTCGGACAGGGGTTGGGTATGGCTACACCTTC
CASSPLRTGVGYGYTF
>TRBJ1-1|TRBV7-9|-|-
TGTGCCAGCAGCCCGGGGGGAGGCACTGAAGCTTTCTTT
CASSPGGGTEAFF
>TRBJ2-1|TRBV19|-|-
TGTGCCAGTAGTATCCGGGGATTTGAGCAGTTCTTC
CASSIRGFEQFF
>TRBJ1-6|TRBV19|-|-
TGTGCCAGTAGCAAAGCGGGGGTAACCTATAATTCACCCCTCCACTTT
CASSKAGVTYNSPLHF
>TRBJ1-3|TRBV29-1|-|few
TGCAGCGTTCGGCAGGGTAGGAACACCATATATTTT
CSVRQGRNTIYF
>TRBJ1-5|TRBV28|-|-
TGTGCCAGCAGTATAGGGGGGGGCCATCAGCCCCAGCATTTT
CASSIGGGHQPQHF
>TRBJ2-2|TRBV15|-|-
TGTGCCACCAGGCGGGTCCCGAACACCGGGGAGCTGTTTTTT
CATRRVPNTGELFF
>TRBJ1-1|TRBV19|-|-
TGTGCCAGTAGTATCGGGGGAGAGAGTACTGAAGCTTTCTTT
CASSIGGESTEAFF
>TRBJ1-2|TRBV7-8|TRBD1|-
TGTGCCAGCAGCTTAGAGGGACAGGGCTATGGCTACACCTTC
CASSLEGQGYGYTF
>TRBJ1-2|TRBV7-2|-|-
TGTGCCAGCAGCTTAGCGGGGGGGCCAGGGGTTAACTATGGCTACACCTTC
CASSLAGGPGVNYGYTF
>TRBJ2-2|TRBV5-6|TRBD2|-
TGTGCCAGCAGCTTGGTAGGGGCTAGCGGGAGAATCACCGGGGAGCTGTTTTTT
CASSLVGASGRITGELFF
>TRBJ1-5|TRBV30|-|-
TGTGCCTGGGGAGCCCAGGGTAGCAATCAGCCCCAGCATTTT
CAWGAQGSNQPQHF
>TRBJ1-2|TRBV21-1|-|-
TGTGCCAGCAGCAGCGGGACAGGGGTTGGCGGCTACACCTTC
CASSSGTGVGGYTF
>TRBJ1-5|TRBV19|-|-
TGTGCCAGTACCCCAGGACAGAGGGACAAGCCCCAGCATTTT
CASTPGQRDKPQHF
>TRBJ1-4|TRBV3-1/TRBV3-2|-|-
TGTGCCAGCAGCCAAGACACCGTGGGAGTAAATGAAAAACTGTTTTTT
CASSQDTVGVNEKLFF
>TRBJ2-2|TRBV10-1|-|-
TGCGCCAGCAGTGAAGGGGGGGTGAACACCGGGGAACTGTTTTTT
CASSEGGVNTGELFF
>TRBJ1-2|TRBV11-1|-|-
TGTGCCAGCAGCTTAGTCGTGGGCAACTATGGCTACACCTTC
CASSLVVGNYGYTF
>TRBJ1-4|TRBV7-9|-|-
TGTGCCAGCAGCTTATTCAGTGAAAAACTGTTTTTT
CASSLFSEKLFF
>TRBJ2-3|TRBV4-2|TRBD2|few
TGTGCCAGCAGCCAAACTAGCGGGGGGGCCACAGATACGCAGTATTTT
CASSQTSGGATDTQYF